This entry describes one T cell receptor beta chain. The sample originates from a study of blood T cell repertoires in COVID-19. Study details: Acute-phase and convalescent COVID-19 samples originated in the United States, Italy and Spain. PBMCs, B-cell-depleted T cells, or T cells were the source of the cDNA or gDNA that made up the material.

Germline CDR1 reads MGHRA; CDR2 reads YSYEKL. This CDR3 region has 18 residues. V shed 0 bases and J shed 4 bases, with 20 bases lying between them. Original handling: Reference gene primer amplification gave nucleated cell count estimates. Clones were sequenced by immunoSEQ multiplex PCR, and TCRdb holds only the in-frame ones, with some missing. The D gene and trimming were derived from the DNA, and the V and J assignments and clone size from that table. The sample records 55,000 to 80,000 clones, around 90% being singletons. The receptor comes from a human donor in a cohort sampled during active COVID-19. The chain combines TRBV4-1 with TRBJ2-3; tentative D call: TRBD2 (6 bases). The sample comprised peripheral blood. This CDR3 reads CASSQEVVSGSNPDTQYF. Written as DNA, the CDR3 is TGCGCCAGCAGCCAAGAAGTCGTTTCCGGGAGCAATCCAGATACGCAGTATTTT.